This TCR beta chain was identified during a study of T-cell reconstitution after alpha-beta-depleted transplantation in children. A library of TCRbeta sequences, prepared with unique molecular identifiers, was generated. A single record per CDR3 protein comes from TCRdb applying MiXCR to the PCR reads. The repertoire holds over 200,000 distinct CDR3 sequences, with around 9.6% as singletons. This clonotype was found many times. Unmatched junction bases numbered 4, after V lost 8 bases and J lost 3 bases. The CDR3 runs to 13 residues. The germline CDR1 and CDR2 sequences are SGHTA and FQGNSA. The specimen comprised PBMCs from the stem cell graft donor, sampled from the stem cell graft. This chain links TRBV7-2 with TRBJ2-1, with 7 bases matching TRBD2. The sequence was collected from a human donor who donated a stem cell graft to a child with acute lymphoblastic leukemia. In DNA form, the CDR3 reads TGTGCCAGCCGGGGGGTAGGCTACAATGAGCAGTTCTTC. This sequence encodes CASRGVGYNEQFF.